Listed here is a single T cell receptor (beta chain). Its matching antigen is unknown. Primers for the PCR totalled 60 Vbeta and 13 Jbeta. Libraries were prepared by immunoSEQ multiplex PCR; TCRdb keeps only in-frame clonotypes and omits some of them. The sample records about 200,000 clones, approximately 79% being singletons. The data are from a study of cytomegalovirus exposure and HLA in healthy donors. V lost 6 bases and J lost 1, with 10 bases in between. From germline, CDR1 is MNHEY and CDR2 SMNVEV (reference sequence). This CDR3 region has 13 residues. There were likely unrecorded immune exposures, though donors were nominally healthy when sampled. General study points: It was reported in a later analysis that an Asian-associated ancestry cluster showed fewer N-insertions than the roughly 660-donor mean. Most TCR sequences proved rare, with some public TCRs found in many donors.

V is TRBV27 and J is TRBJ2-7; a possible D gene is TRBD2 (6 bases). The sequence was obtained from a girl aged 10 to 17 in good health and CMV-seropositive. Sequenced: PBMCs. As DNA, the CDR3 is TGTGCCAGCAGACGGGCGGGATCCTACGAGCAGTACTTC. Protein sequence: CASRRAGSYEQYF.